The 13 T cell receptor beta chains below come from one sample, sequenced in a study of shared clonotypes between healthy human individuals. In the naive CD8 group, cells lacked CD45RO and were positively selected for CCR7, so terminally differentiated effector memory CD45RA+ cells were left out. Libraries were prepared by immunoSEQ multiplex PCR; TCRdb keeps only in-frame clonotypes and omits some of them. The sample yields millions of clones, over 85% seen once. The specimen sequenced was naive CD8+ T cells sorted from blood. These TCRs come from a man younger than 35 in good health.

The chain couples TRBV13 to TRBJ2-3, with a weak D call TRBD2 (5 bases). Germline lookup yields CDR1 PRHDT and CDR2 FYEKMQ (reference sequence). The germline V and J ends were trimmed by 3 bases and 0 bases, with 13 bases remaining between them. CDR3 size: 16 residues. CDR3 protein: CASSLADGESTDTQYF. The CDR3 nucleotides read TGTGCCAGCAGCTTGGCCGACGGGGAAAGCACAGATACGCAGTATTTT.

A single count supports this clone. CDR3 DNA sequence: TGTGCCAGCAGCTCAGGACAGGGGATTGAAAAACTGTTTTTT. Amino acid sequence: CASSSGQGIEKLFF. The chain combines TRBV7-9 with TRBJ1-4, with 9 bases lining up with TRBD1. The CDR3 is 14 residues long. Germline CDR1 SEHNR, CDR2 FQNEAQ (reference sequence). V shed 4 bases and J 7 bases; nucleotides not matched to a gene: 4.

CDR3 in DNA: TGCGCCAGCAGCCAAAAAACAGGGATGCCGGGGTACGAGCAGTACTTC. This encodes CASSQKTGMPGYEQYF. The V call is TRBV4-1, the J call TRBJ2-7; possibly TRBD1 for D (6 bases). Germline CDR1 is MGHRA and CDR2 is YSYEKL. This CDR3 is 16 amino acids long. With 2 bases removed from V and 4 bases from J, the gap between germline ends came to 18 bases.

This clone was detected once. The CDR3 reads CASTPVISGNTIYF. Here the CDR3 DNA reads TGTGCCAGCACCCCAGTTATTTCTGGAAACACCATATATTTT. The chain is built from TRBV7-9 and TRBJ1-3, with D unresolved. The CDR3 is made up of 14 amino acids. Germline loops: CDR1 SEHNR, CDR2 FQNEAQ (reference sequence). Trimming took off 7 bases at V and 1 base at J, with 11 bases between the two ends.

The V gene is TRBV5-4, the J gene TRBJ1-1, with 9 positions matching TRBD1. The J segment lost 8 bases and the V segment lost 4 bases, leaving 6 bases of the junction unmatched. This CDR3 has 13 amino acids. The germline V gene has CDR1 SGHNT and CDR2 YYREEE (reference sequence). The CDR3 here is CASSLEDRGEAFF. Here the CDR3 DNA reads TGTGCCAGCAGCCTGGAGGACAGGGGAGAAGCTTTCTTT.

The chain uses TRBV28 and TRBJ1-1; 7 bases map to TRBD1. Germline values: CDR1 MDHEN, CDR2 SYDVKM. This CDR3 has 15 amino acids. V was pared by 3 bases and J by 1 base, with 5 bases of the junction left unmatched. CDR3 sequence: CASSLRDRENTEAFF. The DNA for the CDR3 is TGTGCCAGCAGTTTGAGGGACAGAGAGAACACTGAAGCTTTCTTT.

The rearrangement links TRBV13 to TRBJ2-7; D not resolved. Germline assignment: CDR1 PRHDT and CDR2 FYEKMQ (reference sequence). This CDR3 has 14 amino acids. V lost 4 bases and J 1 base, leaving 11 bases between the germline ends. The CDR3 sequence is CASSSERKSYEQYF. For the CDR3, the DNA is TGTGCCAGCAGCTCGGAGAGGAAATCCTACGAGCAGTACTTC.

The chain couples TRBV27 to TRBJ2-3; 12 positions match TRBD2. Germline CDR1 is MNHEY and CDR2 is SMNVEV (reference sequence). Trimming took 4 bases from V and 3 from J; bases not matched to a gene: 8. The length of the CDR3 is 17 residues. The CDR3 coding sequence is TGTGCCAGCAGTTCAAGACTAGCGGGGGAGACGACAGATACGCAGTATTTT. Residues: CASSSRLAGETTDTQYF.

On this clone itself: The identical CDR3 is also encoded by other nucleotide sequences in the sample. J is TRBJ1-1 and V is TRBV9; D remains ambiguous. Germline V gene sequence: CDR1 SGDLS, CDR2 YYNGEE. V was shortened by 0 bases and J by 4 bases, with 4 bases between the two germline ends. The CDR3 covers 12 residues. CDR3 region: CASSVDGTEAFF. In DNA form, the CDR3 reads TGTGCCAGCAGCGTAGATGGCACTGAAGCTTTCTTT.

V and J are TRBV7-8 and TRBJ2-7, with 9 bases that match TRBD1. From germline, CDR1 is SGHVS and CDR2 FQNEAQ. The V segment lost 2 bases and the J segment 5 bases; nucleotides outside the gene matches: 10. This CDR3 has 16 residues. The CDR3 region has the DNA TGTGCCAGCAGCTTAATTACAGGGGGCGGGTTAGACGAGCAGTACTTC. Translation gives CASSLITGGGLDEQYF.

CDR3 region: CASSLSIASNQPQHF. The CDR3 DNA reads TGTGCCAGCAGTTTATCTATCGCTAGCAATCAGCCCCAGCATTTT. The chain couples TRBV27 to TRBJ1-5; D is unclear. Trimming left V 0 bases short and J 0 bases short, with 6 bases between. CDR3 size: 15 residues. In germline, CDR1 is MNHEY, CDR2 SMNVEV (reference sequence).

This chain links TRBV29-1 with TRBJ2-3; the D gene is possibly TRBD2 (6 bases). The CDR3 consists of 15 residues. Trimming cost V 7 bases and J 4 bases, with 21 bases left between them. The germline gives CDR1 SQVTM, CDR2 ANQGSEA. The CDR3 nucleotides are TGCAGCGCCGGAGGGGAGCCCTTGAATCCAGATACGCAGTATTTT. It specifies CSAGGEPLNPDTQYF.

This sequence joins TRBV6-6 and TRBJ1-5; possible D gene TRBD1, 5 bases. Trimming took off 2 bases at V and 2 bases at J, with 10 bases between the two ends. The CDR3 extends over 15 amino acids. Germline V gene lookup returns CDR1 MNHNY and CDR2 SVGAGI (reference sequence). The CDR3 here is CASSYRVQGNQPQHF. The CDR3 bases are TGTGCCAGCAGTTACCGAGTACAGGGCAATCAGCCCCAGCATTTT.